These T cell receptor beta chains were read from a single sample in a study of cytomegalovirus exposure and HLA in healthy donors. Using immunoSEQ multiplex PCR, the repertoire was profiled, and TCRdb retains in-frame clones only, with some absent. The data contain about 150,000 clones, 84% of them singletons. The sample was PBMCs. These receptors all come from a boy aged 2 to 10 in good health and CMV-seronegative. Both conserved end residues are part of each CDR3. The D gene is left open where the match is weak. The size field is filled for only some rows; it gives once, few, many or a size class.

j_gene: TRBJ1-2
abundance: NA
v_gene: TRBV28
d_gene: NA
CDR3nt: TGTGCCAGCAGTTTATGGCAGTCAGGGACTAACTATGGCTACACCTTC
CDR3aa: CASSLWQSGTNYGYTF

j_gene: TRBJ2-1
abundance: NA
v_gene: TRBV10-3
d_gene: TRBD2
CDR3nt: TGTGCCATCAGCGATCGTAGCGGGAGTGCCTACAATGAGCAGTTCTTC
CDR3aa: CAISDRSGSAYNEQFF

j_gene: TRBJ2-3
abundance: NA
v_gene: TRBV18
d_gene: TRBD2
CDR3nt: TGTGCCAGCTCACTTCGCCTAGCGGGACTCACAGATACGCAGTATTTT
CDR3aa: CASSLRLAGLTDTQYF

j_gene: TRBJ2-3
abundance: few
v_gene: TRBV6-5
d_gene: NA
CDR3nt: TGTGCCAGCAGTTACCTAGATACGCAGTATTTT
CDR3aa: CASSYLDTQYF

j_gene: TRBJ2-3
abundance: NA
v_gene: TRBV7-9
d_gene: NA
CDR3nt: TGTGCCAGCAGCTTAGAAGGGAGCGGGTCCAGCACAGATACGCAGTATTTT
CDR3aa: CASSLEGSGSSTDTQYF

j_gene: TRBJ2-7
abundance: NA
v_gene: TRBV9
d_gene: TRBD1
CDR3nt: TGTGCCAGCAGCAGAGGGGACAGCCCGTTGAGCTTCGAAGAGCAGTACTTC
CDR3aa: CASSRGDSPLSFEEQYF

j_gene: TRBJ1-5
abundance: NA
v_gene: TRBV27
d_gene: TRBD1
CDR3nt: TGTGCCAGCAGTTTAACAGGGGGCCTCCAGCCCCAGCATTTT
CDR3aa: CASSLTGGLQPQHF

j_gene: TRBJ2-1
abundance: few
v_gene: TRBV6-6
d_gene: TRBD1
CDR3nt: TGTGCCAGCAGTACAGGACAGGGTAGTGAGCAGTTCTTC
CDR3aa: CASSTGQGSEQFF

j_gene: TRBJ2-3
abundance: NA
v_gene: TRBV25-1
d_gene: TRBD2
CDR3nt: TGTGCCAGCAGTGAGGAGCGGACTAGCGGCACAGATACGCAGTATTTT
CDR3aa: CASSEERTSGTDTQYF

j_gene: TRBJ2-3
abundance: NA
v_gene: TRBV5-8
d_gene: TRBD2
CDR3nt: TGTGCCAGCAGCTCGGGACTAGCGGGAGTAGGGGATACGCAGTATTTT
CDR3aa: CASSSGLAGVGDTQYF

j_gene: TRBJ2-7
abundance: NA
v_gene: TRBV4-1
d_gene: TRBD2
CDR3nt: TGCGCCAGCAGCCAAGATTGGGAGAGGGAGGGTTCTTGCGAGCAGTACTTC
CDR3aa: CASSQDWEREGSCEQYF

j_gene: TRBJ2-7
abundance: NA
v_gene: TRBV7-8
d_gene: TRBD2
CDR3nt: TGTGCCAGCAGCCCTAGCGGGAGACCCCGCGAGCAGTACTTC
CDR3aa: CASSPSGRPREQYF

j_gene: TRBJ1-2
abundance: NA
v_gene: TRBV10-3
d_gene: TRBD1
CDR3nt: TGTGCCATCAAGGCCGGGACAGAGACTAACTATGGCTACACCTTC
CDR3aa: CAIKAGTETNYGYTF

j_gene: TRBJ2-1
abundance: NA
v_gene: TRBV9
d_gene: NA
CDR3nt: TGTGCCAGCAGCGGCGGCCGAGCGCCCTACAATGAGCAGTTCTTC
CDR3aa: CASSGGRAPYNEQFF

j_gene: TRBJ2-5
abundance: NA
v_gene: TRBV1
d_gene: NA
CDR3nt: TGCACCAGCACCTCTACAGGGAGAGAGACCCAGTACTTC
CDR3aa: CTSTSTGRETQYF

j_gene: TRBJ2-7
abundance: NA
v_gene: TRBV9
d_gene: NA
CDR3nt: TGTGCCAGCAGCCCGGGAGCGGGTATCGGACTTTACGAGCAGTACTTC
CDR3aa: CASSPGAGIGLYEQYF

j_gene: TRBJ2-7
abundance: NA
v_gene: TRBV2
d_gene: NA
CDR3nt: TGTGCCAGCAGTGAGGTAGTGCCTCGAGGGCAGTACTTC
CDR3aa: CASSEVVPRGQYF

j_gene: TRBJ2-7
abundance: NA
v_gene: TRBV30
d_gene: TRBD1
CDR3nt: TGTGCCTGGACACGGGACAGGGGGCGACACGAGCAGTACTTC
CDR3aa: CAWTRDRGRHEQYF

j_gene: TRBJ1-5
abundance: few
v_gene: TRBV7-9
d_gene: NA
CDR3nt: TGTGCCAGCAGCCGTCAGCCCCAGCATTTT
CDR3aa: CASSRQPQHF

j_gene: TRBJ2-7
abundance: NA
v_gene: TRBV19
d_gene: NA
CDR3nt: TGTGCCAGTAGTATTAGTTATAGCTCCTACGAGCAGTACTTC
CDR3aa: CASSISYSSYEQYF

j_gene: TRBJ2-1
abundance: few
v_gene: TRBV7-9
d_gene: TRBD1
CDR3nt: TGTGCCAGCAGCTTAGTTACAGGGGCGCTCAATGAGCAGTTCTTC
CDR3aa: CASSLVTGALNEQFF

j_gene: TRBJ1-5
abundance: NA
v_gene: TRBV30
d_gene: TRBD1
CDR3nt: TGTGCCTGGAGCGCGACAGGGAGCGGTCAGCCCCAGCATTTT
CDR3aa: CAWSATGSGQPQHF

j_gene: TRBJ2-5
abundance: few
v_gene: TRBV5-1
d_gene: TRBD2
CDR3nt: TGCGCCAGCAGCTGGACTAGCAGTCAAGAGACCCAGTACTTC
CDR3aa: CASSWTSSQETQYF

j_gene: TRBJ2-2
abundance: NA
v_gene: TRBV7-2
d_gene: NA
CDR3nt: TGTGCCAGCAGCTTATTTGGGGGCAGGGTAGGCACCGGGGAGCTGTTTTTT
CDR3aa: CASSLFGGRVGTGELFF

j_gene: TRBJ2-7
abundance: few
v_gene: TRBV25-1
d_gene: NA
CDR3nt: TGTGCCAGCAGAGCCAGCGGAAACTACGAGCAGTACTTC
CDR3aa: CASRASGNYEQYF

j_gene: TRBJ2-1
abundance: NA
v_gene: TRBV9
d_gene: NA
CDR3nt: TGTGCCAGCAGCGTAGGATCGCGGGGATACAATGAGCAGTTCTTC
CDR3aa: CASSVGSRGYNEQFF

j_gene: TRBJ2-1
abundance: NA
v_gene: TRBV14
d_gene: TRBD1
CDR3nt: TGTGCCAGCACCGGGGACAGGTGGGATTCCTACAATGAGCAGTTCTTC
CDR3aa: CASTGDRWDSYNEQFF

j_gene: TRBJ2-7
abundance: NA
v_gene: TRBV9
d_gene: TRBD2
CDR3nt: TGTGCCAGCAGCGGTAGCGGGGAGCAGTACTTC
CDR3aa: CASSGSGEQYF

j_gene: TRBJ1-1
abundance: NA
v_gene: TRBV13
d_gene: NA
CDR3nt: TGTGCCAGCAGCTTAGGCCGGGTGGCTATTTCTGAAGCTTTCTTT
CDR3aa: CASSLGRVAISEAFF

j_gene: TRBJ2-5
abundance: NA
v_gene: TRBV2
d_gene: TRBD1
CDR3nt: TGTGCCAGTAGAGAGACAGGGGGGCAAGAGACCCAGTACTTC
CDR3aa: CASRETGGQETQYF

j_gene: TRBJ1-5
abundance: few
v_gene: TRBV10-1
d_gene: NA
CDR3nt: TGCGCCAGCAGTGAGTGGTGGGGGGAGAATCAGCCCCAGCATTTT
CDR3aa: CASSEWWGENQPQHF

j_gene: TRBJ1-4
abundance: NA
v_gene: TRBV7-8
d_gene: TRBD1
CDR3nt: TGTGCCAGCAGCTTAATCGGGACAGGGACCGAAAAACTGTTTTTT
CDR3aa: CASSLIGTGTEKLFF

j_gene: TRBJ1-4
abundance: once
v_gene: TRBV5-1
d_gene: NA
CDR3nt: TGCGCCAGCCGAGAACTGGGGACAAACCTTGAAAAACTGTTTTTT
CDR3aa: CASRELGTNLEKLFF

j_gene: TRBJ2-3
abundance: once
v_gene: TRBV28
d_gene: NA
CDR3nt: TGTGCCAGCAGTCTGGGAGGAGATACGCAGTATTTT
CDR3aa: CASSLGGDTQYF

j_gene: TRBJ2-5
abundance: NA
v_gene: TRBV7-9
d_gene: TRBD2
CDR3nt: TGTGCCAGCAGATCGAGAGCGGGAGTAATCCAAGAGACCCAGTACTTC
CDR3aa: CASRSRAGVIQETQYF

j_gene: TRBJ2-7
abundance: NA
v_gene: TRBV18
d_gene: NA
CDR3nt: TGTGCCAGCTCACGCGAATCCTACGAGCAGTACTTC
CDR3aa: CASSRESYEQYF

j_gene: TRBJ1-1
abundance: NA
v_gene: TRBV19
d_gene: NA
CDR3nt: TGTGCCAGTAGCCGACAGCGGGAGACTGAAGCTTTCTTT
CDR3aa: CASSRQRETEAFF